The entry below gives a single TCR beta chain sequence along with its context. Its antigen is undetermined. The germline CDR1 and CDR2 sequences are SGHDT and YYEEEE. V was cut by 4 bases and J by 6 bases, with 10 bases left in between. The CDR3 is made up of 12 amino acids. The data are from a study of multiple sclerosis patients with progressive multifocal leukoencephalopathy. Time point reported: before natalizumab initiation. All PML patients were female, and all patients had earlier interferon beta. Before the first natalizumab infusion, T0 blood samples were taken. The table came from immunoSEQ multiplex PCR; TCRdb's copy has only in-frame clones and leaves some out. Of fewer than 35,000 clones in the sample, 80% to 95% were seen once. Whole-study results and caveats: Most PML patients had lower entropy, suggesting less diverse TRB repertoires. Expanded clones at PML onset predated and persisted through natalizumab therapy.

The genes are TRBV5-6 and TRBJ1-1; no reliable D call. The specimen sequenced was PBMCs. The clonotype was recovered from a young man with multiple sclerosis. Written as DNA, the CDR3 is TGTGCCAGCAGCCTCGTCTCCGCTGAAGCTTTCTTT. Its translation is CASSLVSAEAFF.